The rows below give T cell receptor beta chains drawn from one sample of a study of blood T cell repertoires in COVID-19. The protocol was immunoSEQ multiplex PCR, while the TCRdb copy is restricted to in-frame clones and leaves out a portion. The data hold under 300,000 clones, with 87% observed a single time. The sequenced material came from peripheral blood. These receptors were obtained from a man aged 55 to 69 who had recovered from COVID-19. Both conserved end residues are part of each CDR3. Each record gives: clone size, D gene, V gene, J gene, CDR3 DNA, CDR3 protein. D genes are given only for firm matches. For some rows the clone size is stated as once, few or many, or as a class when expanded; others skip it.

size: .
D: TRBD2
V: TRBV19
J: TRBJ2-5
DNA: TGTGCCAGTAGTTGGGGCTCCACTAGCGGGGTCGGAGAGACCCAGTACTTC
CDR3: CASSWGSTSGVGETQYF

size: .
D: .
V: TRBV2
J: TRBJ1-1
DNA: TGTGCCAGCAGTGAAAGGGCAGGGTACAGCGCTGAAGCTTTCTTT
CDR3: CASSERAGYSAEAFF

size: .
D: TRBD1
V: TRBV19
J: TRBJ2-2
DNA: TGTGCCAGTAGTATAGACGGACAGGGGGGAAGGGAGCTGTTTTTT
CDR3: CASSIDGQGGRELFF

size: .
D: .
V: TRBV30
J: TRBJ1-6
DNA: TGTGCCTGCACGGACAGAAATTCACCCCTCCACTTT
CDR3: CACTDRNSPLHF

size: .
D: .
V: TRBV5-1
J: TRBJ2-2
DNA: TGCGCCAGCAGCTTCTATAGTTCGAACACCGGGGAGCTGTTTTTT
CDR3: CASSFYSSNTGELFF

size: once
D: .
V: TRBV12-3/TRBV12-4
J: TRBJ2-2
DNA: TGTGCCAGCAGTCCCAGGGACACCGGGGAGCTGTTTTTT
CDR3: CASSPRDTGELFF

size: .
D: .
V: TRBV3-1/TRBV3-2
J: TRBJ1-2
DNA: TGTGCCAGCAGCCAAGCGGGGAGTGGCTACACCTTC
CDR3: CASSQAGSGYTF

size: .
D: TRBD2
V: TRBV3-1/TRBV3-2
J: TRBJ2-2
DNA: TGTGCCAGCAGCCACGCGGCGGGGGGAGGAACCGGGGAGCTGTTTTTT
CDR3: CASSHAAGGGTGELFF

size: .
D: .
V: TRBV27
J: TRBJ1-1
DNA: TGTGCCAGCAGTTTAGGAGGGGCGGACACTGAAGCTTTCTTT
CDR3: CASSLGGADTEAFF

size: once
D: TRBD1
V: TRBV5-1
J: TRBJ2-1
DNA: TGCGCCAGCAGCCACGGGACAGGAGTTTACAATGAGCAGTTCTTC
CDR3: CASSHGTGVYNEQFF

size: .
D: TRBD1
V: TRBV29-1
J: TRBJ2-6
DNA: TGCAGCGTTGAAGATCTTAGGACAGGGGAGTTCTCTGGGGCCAACGTCCTGACTTTC
CDR3: CSVEDLRTGEFSGANVLTF

size: .
D: .
V: TRBV5-1
J: TRBJ1-3
DNA: TGCGCCAGCAGCTTGGCCGAACGCAGGGGTTTCTCTGGAAACACCATATATTTT
CDR3: CASSLAERRGFSGNTIYF

size: .
D: .
V: TRBV3-1/TRBV3-2
J: TRBJ2-5
DNA: TGTGCCAGCAGCTTATTGACAGGCCTGCAAGAGACCCAGTACTTC
CDR3: CASSLLTGLQETQYF

size: .
D: .
V: TRBV5-1
J: TRBJ1-2
DNA: TGCGCCAGCAGCTTCAGGGGCGAAGGCTATGGCTACACCTTC
CDR3: CASSFRGEGYGYTF

size: .
D: TRBD1
V: TRBV6-5
J: TRBJ1-1
DNA: TGTGCCAGCAGTTGGGACAGAGTCATGAACACTGAAGCTTTCTTT
CDR3: CASSWDRVMNTEAFF

size: .
D: .
V: TRBV2
J: TRBJ2-2
DNA: TGTGCCAGCAGTAACCCGGGACATCTGAACACCGGGGAGCTGTTTTTT
CDR3: CASSNPGHLNTGELFF

size: .
D: .
V: TRBV30
J: TRBJ1-2
DNA: TGTGCTTTTGCCGGGACATCCTACTATGGCTACACCTTC
CDR3: CAFAGTSYYGYTF

size: many
D: .
V: TRBV5-1
J: TRBJ1-2
DNA: TGCGCCAGCAGCTTGGGACAGGCTCCTTATGGCTACACCTTC
CDR3: CASSLGQAPYGYTF

size: .
D: TRBD2
V: TRBV5-3
J: TRBJ2-5
DNA: TGTGCCAGAAGCCCTACGGGACTACAGTACTTC
CDR3: CARSPTGLQYF

size: once
D: TRBD1
V: TRBV12-3/TRBV12-4
J: TRBJ1-5
DNA: TGTGCCAGTACGGACAGGGAAAATCAGCCCCAGCATTTT
CDR3: CASTDRENQPQHF

size: .
D: .
V: TRBV7-7
J: TRBJ1-3
DNA: TGTGCCAGCAGCTTCGGAACAGGGTCTGGAAACACCATATATTTT
CDR3: CASSFGTGSGNTIYF

size: .
D: TRBD1
V: TRBV7-7
J: TRBJ2-3
DNA: TGTGCCAGCAGCTTAGCGGGGACAGGGAGCGATACGCAGTATTTT
CDR3: CASSLAGTGSDTQYF